This entry is about one T cell receptor beta chain. Antigen unknown. PCR employed 60 Vbeta and 13 Jbeta primers. Assay used: immunoSEQ multiplex PCR; TCRdb lists only in-frame clones, some missing. In the table there are about 130,000 clones, approximately 73% of which are singletons. The data were obtained in a study of cytomegalovirus exposure and HLA in healthy donors. The study's findings and limits: Further analysis, carried out later, found HLA-associated TCR beta chains more clonally expanded than equally common other chains.

Each donor was healthy, and each was a bone marrow donor. This TCR was recovered from a man aged 60-69 years in good health and CMV-seropositive. Specimen: PBMCs.

The CDR3 is CASSVQGAEQFF. The CDR3 DNA follows: TGTGCCAGCAGCGTACAGGGGGCCGAGCAGTTCTTC. The chain recombines TRBV9 with TRBJ2-1; TRBD1 matches at 8 bases. CDR1 is SGDLS and CDR2 is YYNGEE in the germline V gene. With 1 base clipped from V and 10 bases from J, the junction kept 1 base outside the gene matches. The CDR3 runs to 12 residues. Full variable domain (outside the CDR3, taken from reference TRBV9 and TRBJ2-1): DSGVTQTPKHLITATGQRVTLRCSPRSGDLSVYWYQQSLDQGLQFLIQYYNGEERAKGNILERFSAQQFPDLHSELNLSSLELGDSALYFCASSVQGAEQFFGPGTRLTVL.